The present T cell receptor (beta chain) was sequenced within a study of cytomegalovirus exposure and HLA in healthy donors. With 5 bases removed from V and 4 bases from J, the gap between germline ends came to 18 bases. Germline values: CDR1 SGHDN, CDR2 FVKESK. This CDR3 has 16 amino acids. Donors consisted of healthy bone marrow donors. In the PCR, 60 Vbeta and 13 Jbeta primers were used. The method was immunoSEQ multiplex PCR; TCRdb's version includes in-frame clones alone and lacks a portion of them. This sample yields around 20,000 clones, of which about four fifths are seen a single time; around a fifth belongs to the top ten. The study's findings and limits: Sequencing had likely introduced a cluster of highly shared sequence variants as an artifact. Roughly even sequencing depth across donors was the assumption behind the presence/absence analyses.

Concerning this clone itself: The antigen remains undetermined.

The TCR was taken from a human donor in good health. The rearrangement links TRBV14 to TRBJ1-3; perhaps TRBD1 as D (6 bases). The sequenced sample consisted of PBMCs. CDR3 region: CASSYRQVKPGNTIYF. CDR3 sequence (DNA): TGTGCCAGCAGCTACCGACAGGTAAAACCGGGAAACACCATATATTTT.